This T cell receptor beta chain is from a study of cytomegalovirus exposure and HLA in healthy donors (dated by TCRdb to about 2017). Some background on the complete study: According to an earlier analysis of 587 of the donors, 150 million to 200 million T cells yielded over 100 million unique TCR beta sequences and about 280 Gb of sequence data. Approximately 300 gigabases of sequencing data and 91 million or so unique TCR sequences made up an early release that covered roughly 670 HLA-typed donors. Among the roughly 370 genotyped donors, 75% to 90% belonged to the genetic ancestry cluster associated with self-reported Caucasian donors. The aim of the study was to test whether cataloging public T cell receptors could identify signatures of past pathogen exposure. The T cell repertoires of around 730 subjects were profiled by immunosequencing and related to cytomegalovirus serostatus. Besides the first cohort of approximately 670 subjects, a separate validation cohort made up of 95 to 150 different subjects was used. High-throughput TCR immunosequencing, statistical association of individual TCRs with disease status, and machine learning were combined to predict cytomegalovirus infection status. In a later analysis, previously published TCR beta repertoires from some 640 donors were re-analyzed and high-resolution HLA genotyping was added so that TCR occurrence patterns could be studied. In the later analysis, no new phenotypic data were used to find candidate immune exposures; instead, reliance was placed on TCR beta sequences and their occurrence across donors. To decide whether each TCR beta V gene segment behaved as functional or pseudogenic, an earlier analysis of some 600 of the donors relied on high-throughput TCR beta sequencing. Donor age, sex, ethnicity and CMV serostatus were compiled alongside the repertoire data. Genome-wide SNP genotypes for about 55% of the 666 donors were used in a later genetic analysis, which treated that subset as a discovery cohort. Every discovery cohort repertoire had been produced on one sequencing platform. Class I and class II HLA loci were covered by the typing at four-digit resolution. The number of typed donors differed by locus: about 629-630 for A, B, C, DRB1 and DQB1; 500 to 550 for DQA1; 600 to 610 for DPA1; and 400 to 480 for DPB1. Roughly 5 DR-DQ haplotypes were handled as single units for association and clustering, since linkage in the cohort was strong. Across approximately 400 genotyped donors of the cohort, an average of roughly 250,000 unique TCR beta nucleotide sequences per donor were sequenced, and around 20% of those sequences were non-productive.

V was cut back by 5 bases and J by 7 bases, leaving a gap of 23 bases between them. From cysteine to phenylalanine, the CDR3 is 16 amino acids long. The sequence is cut down to CDR3 DNA, 48 bases in frame from base 1. In the germline V gene (reference sequence), CDR1 corresponds to LNHNV and CDR2 to YYDKDF. Overall study outcomes, separate from this receptor: In a later genetic analysis, fewer N-insertions in productive TCRs were reported among donors in an Asian-associated ancestry cluster than the approximately 670-donor mean. While some public TCRs were present in many individuals, most TCR sequences turned up only very rarely across donors. Most CMV-associated TCR beta chains appeared to be HLA-restricted in a later analysis, and the HLA associations seemed to be driven largely by CMV exposure. The authors suggested that the approach could potentially be extended to other disease states and immunological phenotypes. In vitro tests confirmed that a few of the cytomegalovirus-associated TCR beta chains recognize cytomegalovirus antigens. Because HLA typing was unavailable for some donors at each locus, only the typed subset was used in association tests. For the cohort, immune exposure information was limited to CMV serostatus. Compared with equally common non-associated chains, HLA-associated TCR beta chains in a later analysis were more clonally expanded and had lower generation probabilities. In a later genetic analysis, a missense DCLRE1C variant was associated with V-gene and J-gene trimming of TCR beta chains, and the association was replicated in an independent cohort. Over 15 rarely observed V segments, including chromosome 9 orphons, were excluded from the earlier analysis of several hundred of the donors because counts were too low. An earlier analysis of around 500 of the donors showed that most TCR beta V segments appeared in productive rearrangements either about 87% or about 30% of the time, which broadly matched IMGT annotations. Linkage disequilibrium might explain the correlated functional status among segregating V segments, but an unknown experimental factor could not be excluded. A group of highly shared sequence variants was considered likely to be a technical artifact of the sequencing pipeline. The classifier was reported to diagnose cytomegalovirus status with high specificity and sensitivity in both the original and validation cohorts. In a later analysis, TCR association rates were found to vary across HLA loci, with the most associated TCRs seen for DRB1 alleles and the fewest for HLA-C alleles. The 87-base-pair reads could not distinguish some IMGT-functional V segments, including TRBV6-2 and TRBV6-3, so those segments were excluded. Presence/absence analyses assumed roughly uniform sequencing depth across donors, an assumption that may not hold. When HLA alleles, especially DR and DQ, strongly co-occurred, TCR associations were difficult to assign to individual alleles. According to a later analysis, parvovirus B19, influenza, CMV and Epstein-Barr virus appeared linked to several top co-occurrence clusters. In this cohort, only TCR beta chains were sequenced, and detectable features were limited by the absence of alpha or paired-chain data. A further reported finding was that TCR beta sequences accurately predicted the HLA-A and HLA-B alleles for most subjects in the first cohort. In the study, 150 to 200 TCR beta chains were listed as associated with cytomegalovirus. At a false discovery rate of 0.05, a later analysis linked 16,951 TCR beta sequences to specific HLA alleles.

The cohort comprised some 700 healthy bone marrow donors. At the time of sampling, every cohort member was nominally healthy, though immune exposures that went unrecorded were likely present. The donor was CMV seropositive and was included in the group of 250 to 350 seropositive cohort members. A peripheral blood sample was provided by each donor, and peripheral blood mononuclear cells were used for TCR beta sequencing. Genomic DNA extraction from the blood cell samples was performed with the Qiagen DNeasy Blood Extraction Kit. Libraries were made using the immunoSEQ multiplex PCR assay. The multiplex PCR relied on a mix of 60 forward primers for TCR Vbeta segments and 13 reverse primers for TCR Jbeta segments. The CDR3 region of rearranged TCR beta genes was amplified from genomic DNA by a multiplex PCR assay. The amplified TCR beta libraries were sequenced on the Illumina HiSeq System as 87-base-pair reads. Concerning the study's data processing: A later analysis tallied roughly 76 million unique TCR beta chains across the 700 or so repertoires, and some 10 million of those chains were shared by two or more donors. To remove PCR and sequencing errors, raw reads were error-corrected and collapsed into unique sequences using a nearest-neighbor algorithm that merged closely related sequences. Alignment of CDR3 sequences to IMGT reference sequences was used to assign V, D and J gene segments. Each retained sequence needed at least a six-nucleotide match to both a V gene segment and a J gene segment. Rearrangements were classified as productive when the CDR3 lacked stop codons and remained in frame with V and J, and all other rearrangements were classified as non-productive. CDR3 was defined according to IMGT convention as the region running from the second conserved V-encoded cysteine to the conserved J-encoded phenylalanine. The earlier analysis of about 560 of the donors excluded any sequence lacking an unambiguous match to a single V gene segment. An earlier analysis of fewer than 650 of the donors classified V segments as functional when productive rearrangements were above 56.7% and as segregating when the standard deviation between donors was above 5%. To diagnose cytomegalovirus status from the catalog of TCR beta chain sequences, a statistical classification framework was built. V and J gene assignment, in a later analysis, came from comparing TCR nucleotide sequences with IMGT/GENE-DB human TR gene sequences. A later analysis assigned CDR3 sequences and most-parsimonious VDJ recombination scenarios with the TCRdist pipeline. In a later analysis, every TCR beta chain was defined by the combination of its CDR3 amino acid sequence and its V-gene family, and reads without a unique V-gene family were dropped. To address suspected cross-contamination and a sequencing artifact, a later analysis removed under 600 highly shared, low-generation-probability nucleotide sequences. In a later analysis, a clonal expansion index for each public chain was calculated from normalized within-repertoire ranks of inferred template counts. In a later analysis, generation probabilities were computed using a VDJ recombination model fitted to out-of-frame rearrangements, and the results were checked against IGoR. In a later analysis, TCR-TCR, TCR-HLA and TCR-CMV co-occurrence was scored with hypergeometric tests, and a repertoire-size bias correction was applied to TCR pairs. False discovery rates were estimated in a later analysis by permuting HLA or CMV assignments 20 times. In a later analysis, co-occurring TCRs were grouped using DBSCAN, with TCRdist sequence similarity added in when clustering inside HLA-allele-positive subsets. Co-occurrence clustering excluded repertoires with fewer than 30,000 or more than 120,000 public chains, plus five with anomalous nucleotide sharing. Drawn from immuneACCESS, this table holds only the in-frame rearrangements with V and J called that TCRdb kept. Clones are partly lost; checked studies trace under half to an unresolved V gene and leave the rest unexplained. That table furnishes V, J and clone size, whereas the DNA furnished D and trimming. The table held for this sample gives around 74,000 clones. Roughly an eighth of the sample is taken by the ten largest.

Notes on this clone: There is no known antigen for this receptor.

The sample consisted of PBMCs. The chain is assembled from TRBV15 and TRBJ2-5, with a tentative D gene TRBD2 over 6 matching bases. The sequence was collected from a man aged 50-60 years in good health and CMV-seropositive. The DNA sequence is given as TGTGCCACCAGCCGAGGGACTCAAGTTCCCTTGACGACCCAGTACTTC. Its translation reads: CATSRGTQVPLTTQYF.